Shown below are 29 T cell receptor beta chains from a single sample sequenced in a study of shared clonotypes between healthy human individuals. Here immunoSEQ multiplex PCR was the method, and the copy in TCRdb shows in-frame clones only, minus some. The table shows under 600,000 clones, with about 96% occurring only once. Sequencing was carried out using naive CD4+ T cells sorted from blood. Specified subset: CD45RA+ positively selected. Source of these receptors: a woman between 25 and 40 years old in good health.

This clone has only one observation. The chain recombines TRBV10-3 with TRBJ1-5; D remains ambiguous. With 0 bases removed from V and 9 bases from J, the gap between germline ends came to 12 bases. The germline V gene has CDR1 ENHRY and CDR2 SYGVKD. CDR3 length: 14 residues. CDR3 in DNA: TGTGCCATCAGTGAGTCTCTGAGCCCACGGCCCCAGCATTTT. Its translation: CAISESLSPRPQHF.

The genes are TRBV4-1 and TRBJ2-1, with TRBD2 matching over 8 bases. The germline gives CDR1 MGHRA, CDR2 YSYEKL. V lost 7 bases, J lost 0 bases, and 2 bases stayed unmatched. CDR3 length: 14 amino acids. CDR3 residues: CASTRGASYNEQFF. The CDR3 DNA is TGCGCCAGCACGCGGGGGGCCTCCTACAATGAGCAGTTCTTC.

This CDR3 reads CASSWDRGRAFF. The CDR3 region has the DNA TGCGCCAGCAGCTGGGACAGGGGAAGAGCTTTCTTT. The rearrangement links TRBV5-1 to TRBJ1-1, with 10 positions matching TRBD1. The germline gives CDR1 SGHRS, CDR2 YFSETQ. This CDR3 is 12 amino acids long. The ends lost 3 bases at V and 10 bases at J; junction bases unmatched: 3.

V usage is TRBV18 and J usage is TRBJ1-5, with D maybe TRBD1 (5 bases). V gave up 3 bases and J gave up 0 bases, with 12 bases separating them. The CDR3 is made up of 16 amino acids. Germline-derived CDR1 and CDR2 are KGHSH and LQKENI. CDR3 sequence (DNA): TGTGCCAGCTCACCCTTTCCGGGGGATAGCAATCAGCCCCAGCATTTT. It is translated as CASSPFPGDSNQPQHF. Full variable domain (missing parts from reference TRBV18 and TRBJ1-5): NAGVMQNPRHLVRRRGQEARLRCSPMKGHSHVYWYRQLPEEGLKFMVYLQKENIIDESGMPKERFSAEFPKEGPSILRIQQVVRGDSAAYFCASSPFPGDSNQPQHFGDGTRLSIL.

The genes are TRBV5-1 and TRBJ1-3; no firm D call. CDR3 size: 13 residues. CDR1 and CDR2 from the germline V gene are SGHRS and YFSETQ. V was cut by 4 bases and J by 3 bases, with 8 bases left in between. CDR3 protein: CASSPTGGNTIYF. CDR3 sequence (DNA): TGCGCCAGCAGCCCAACGGGTGGAAACACCATATATTTT. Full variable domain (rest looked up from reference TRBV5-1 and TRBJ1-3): KAGVTQTPRYLIKTRGQQVTLSCSPISGHRSVSWYQQTPGQGLQFLFEYFSETQRNKGNFPGRFSGRQFSNSRSEMNVSTLELGDSALYLCASSPTGGNTIYFGEGSWLTVV.

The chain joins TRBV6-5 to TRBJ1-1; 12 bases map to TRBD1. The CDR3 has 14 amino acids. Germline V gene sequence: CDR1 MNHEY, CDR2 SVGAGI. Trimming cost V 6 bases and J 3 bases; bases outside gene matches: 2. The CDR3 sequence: CASRGTGGDTEAFF. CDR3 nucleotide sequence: TGTGCCAGCAGGGGGACAGGGGGCGACACTGAAGCTTTCTTT.

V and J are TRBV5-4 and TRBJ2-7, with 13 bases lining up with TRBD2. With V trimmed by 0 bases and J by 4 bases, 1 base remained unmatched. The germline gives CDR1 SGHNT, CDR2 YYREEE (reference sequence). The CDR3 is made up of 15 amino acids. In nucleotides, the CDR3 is TGTGCCAGCAGCTTGGGGGGACTAGCGGGATACGAGCAGTACTTC. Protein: CASSLGGLAGYEQYF.

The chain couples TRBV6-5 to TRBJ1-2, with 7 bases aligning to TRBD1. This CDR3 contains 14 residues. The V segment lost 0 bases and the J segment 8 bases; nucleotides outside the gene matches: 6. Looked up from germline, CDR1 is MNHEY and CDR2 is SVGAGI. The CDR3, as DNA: TGTGCCAGCAGTTACTCGGCAGGGGGATGGGGCTACACCTTC. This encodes CASSYSAGGWGYTF.

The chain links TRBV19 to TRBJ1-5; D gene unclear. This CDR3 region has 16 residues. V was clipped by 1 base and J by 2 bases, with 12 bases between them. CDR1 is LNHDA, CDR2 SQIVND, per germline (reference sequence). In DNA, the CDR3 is TGTGCCAGTAGTATAGCGCAGAAGGGAGGCAATCAGCCCCAGCATTTT. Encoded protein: CASSIAQKGGNQPQHF.

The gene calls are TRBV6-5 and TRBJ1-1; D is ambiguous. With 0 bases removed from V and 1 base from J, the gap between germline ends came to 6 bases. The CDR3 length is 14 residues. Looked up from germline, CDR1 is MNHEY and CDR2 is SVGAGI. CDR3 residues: CASSYSHPNTEAFF. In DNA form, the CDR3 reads TGTGCCAGCAGTTACTCCCATCCGAACACTGAAGCTTTCTTT.

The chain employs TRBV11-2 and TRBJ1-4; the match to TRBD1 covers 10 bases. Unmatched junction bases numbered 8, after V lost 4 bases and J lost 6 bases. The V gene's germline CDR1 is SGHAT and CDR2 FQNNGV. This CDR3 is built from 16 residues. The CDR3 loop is CASSYSPGTGDEKLFF. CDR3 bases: TGTGCCAGCAGCTACTCTCCTGGGACAGGGGATGAAAAACTGTTTTTT.

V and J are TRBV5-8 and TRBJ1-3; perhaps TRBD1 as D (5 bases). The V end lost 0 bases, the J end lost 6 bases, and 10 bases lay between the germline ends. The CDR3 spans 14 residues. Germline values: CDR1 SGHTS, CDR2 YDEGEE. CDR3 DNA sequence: TGTGCCAGCAGCTTGGAATTGGGGGAAAACACCATATATTTT. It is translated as CASSLELGENTIYF.

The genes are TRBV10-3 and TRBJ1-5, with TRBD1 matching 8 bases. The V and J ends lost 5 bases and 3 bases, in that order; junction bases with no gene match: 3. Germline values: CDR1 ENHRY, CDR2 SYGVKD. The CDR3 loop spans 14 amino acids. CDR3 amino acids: CAISLDRDNQPQHF. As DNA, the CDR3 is TGTGCCATCAGTTTGGACAGGGACAATCAGCCCCAGCATTTT.

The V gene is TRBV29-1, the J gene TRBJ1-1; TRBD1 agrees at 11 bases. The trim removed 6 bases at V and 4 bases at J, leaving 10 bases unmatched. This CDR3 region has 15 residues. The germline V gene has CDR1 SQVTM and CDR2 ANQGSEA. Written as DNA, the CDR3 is TGCAGCGTGCGCGGACAGGGGGCAGGAGGCACTGAAGCTTTCTTT. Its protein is CSVRGQGAGGTEAFF.

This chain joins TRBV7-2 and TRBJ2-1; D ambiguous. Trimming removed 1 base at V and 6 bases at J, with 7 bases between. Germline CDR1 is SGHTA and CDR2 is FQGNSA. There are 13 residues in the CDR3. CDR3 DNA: TGTGCCAGCAGCTTAGGATCAGGCAATGAGCAGTTCTTC. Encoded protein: CASSLGSGNEQFF.

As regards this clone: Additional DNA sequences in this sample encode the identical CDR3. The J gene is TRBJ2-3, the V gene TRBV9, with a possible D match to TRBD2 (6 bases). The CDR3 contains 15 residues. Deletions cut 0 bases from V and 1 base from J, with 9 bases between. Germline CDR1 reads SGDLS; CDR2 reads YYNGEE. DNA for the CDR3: TGTGCCAGCAGCGTAGGTGGAGGGGGCACAGATACGCAGTATTTT. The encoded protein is CASSVGGGGTDTQYF.

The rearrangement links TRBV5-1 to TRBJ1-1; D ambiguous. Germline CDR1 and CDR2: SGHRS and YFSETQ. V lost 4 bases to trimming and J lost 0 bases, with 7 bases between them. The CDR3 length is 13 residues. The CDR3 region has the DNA TGCGCCAGCAGCCCGAATGTGAACACTGAAGCTTTCTTT. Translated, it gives CASSPNVNTEAFF.

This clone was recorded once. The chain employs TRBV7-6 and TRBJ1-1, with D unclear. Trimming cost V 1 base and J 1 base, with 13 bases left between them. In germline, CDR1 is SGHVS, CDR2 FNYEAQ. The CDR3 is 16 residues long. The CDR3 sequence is CASSLGPGFGNTEAFF. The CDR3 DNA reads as TGTGCCAGCAGCTTAGGCCCGGGGTTTGGGAACACTGAAGCTTTCTTT.

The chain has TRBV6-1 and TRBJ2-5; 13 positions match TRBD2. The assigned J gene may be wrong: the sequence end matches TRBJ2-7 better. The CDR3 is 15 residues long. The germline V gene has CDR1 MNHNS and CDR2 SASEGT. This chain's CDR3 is CASTSGLAGVYEQYF. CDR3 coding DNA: TGTGCCAGCACCTCTGGACTAGCGGGAGTATACGAGCAGTACTTC.

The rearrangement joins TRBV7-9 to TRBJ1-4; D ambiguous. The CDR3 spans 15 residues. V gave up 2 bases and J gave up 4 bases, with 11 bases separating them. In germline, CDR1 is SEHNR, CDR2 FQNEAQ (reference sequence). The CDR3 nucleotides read TGTGCCAGCAGCTTAATCCTCAGTGATAATGAAAAACTGTTTTTT. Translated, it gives CASSLILSDNEKLFF.

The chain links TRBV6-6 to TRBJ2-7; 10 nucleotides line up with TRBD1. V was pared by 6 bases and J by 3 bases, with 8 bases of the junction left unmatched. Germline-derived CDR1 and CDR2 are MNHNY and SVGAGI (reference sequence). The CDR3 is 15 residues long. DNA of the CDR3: TGTGCCAGCAGAGGCCCGGGACAGGGGATCTACGAGCAGTACTTC. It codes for CASRGPGQGIYEQYF.

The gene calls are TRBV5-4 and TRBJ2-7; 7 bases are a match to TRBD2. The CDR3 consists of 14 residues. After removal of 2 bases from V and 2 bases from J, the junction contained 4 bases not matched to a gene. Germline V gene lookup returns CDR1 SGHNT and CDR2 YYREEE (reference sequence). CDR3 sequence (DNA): TGTGCCAGCAGCTTAACTAGCGCTCCCTACGAGCAGTACTTC. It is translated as CASSLTSAPYEQYF. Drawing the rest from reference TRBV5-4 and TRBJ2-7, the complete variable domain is ETGVTQSPTHLIKTRGQQVTLRCSSQSGHNTVSWYQQALGQGPQFIFQYYREEENGRGNFPPRFSGLQFPNYSSELNVNALELDDSALYLCASSLTSAPYEQYFGPGTRLTVT.

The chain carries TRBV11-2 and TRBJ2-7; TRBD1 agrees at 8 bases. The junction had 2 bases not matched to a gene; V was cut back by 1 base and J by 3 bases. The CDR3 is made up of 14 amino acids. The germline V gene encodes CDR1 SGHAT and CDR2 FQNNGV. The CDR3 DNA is TGTGCCAGCAGCTTAGGGGACAGGCTCTACGAGCAGTACTTC. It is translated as CASSLGDRLYEQYF. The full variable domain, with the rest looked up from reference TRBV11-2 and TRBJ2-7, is EAGVAQSPRYKIIEKRQSVAFWCNPISGHATLYWYQQILGQGPKLLIQFQNNGVVDDSQLPKDRFSAERLKGVDSTLKIQPAKLEDSAVYLCASSLGDRLYEQYFGPGTRLTVT.

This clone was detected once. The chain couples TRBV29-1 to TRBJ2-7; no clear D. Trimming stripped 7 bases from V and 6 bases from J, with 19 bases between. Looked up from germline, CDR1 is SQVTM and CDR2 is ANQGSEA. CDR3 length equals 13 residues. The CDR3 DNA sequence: TGCAGCGCCGCCTCAAACGGGTGGGGCGAGCAGTACTTC. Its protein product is CSAASNGWGEQYF.

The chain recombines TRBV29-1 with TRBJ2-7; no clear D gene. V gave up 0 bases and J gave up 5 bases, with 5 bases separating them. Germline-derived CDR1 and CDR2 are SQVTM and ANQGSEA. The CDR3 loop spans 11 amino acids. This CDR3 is CSVEDLHEQYF. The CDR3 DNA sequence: TGCAGCGTTGAAGATCTTCACGAGCAGTACTTC.

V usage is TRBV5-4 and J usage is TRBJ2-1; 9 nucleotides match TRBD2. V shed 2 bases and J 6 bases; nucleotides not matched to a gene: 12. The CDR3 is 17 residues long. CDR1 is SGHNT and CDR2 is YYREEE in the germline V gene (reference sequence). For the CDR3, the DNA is TGTGCCAGCAGCTTTCGTTTAGGAGTAGCGGGAGTCAATGAGCAGTTCTTC. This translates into CASSFRLGVAGVNEQFF.

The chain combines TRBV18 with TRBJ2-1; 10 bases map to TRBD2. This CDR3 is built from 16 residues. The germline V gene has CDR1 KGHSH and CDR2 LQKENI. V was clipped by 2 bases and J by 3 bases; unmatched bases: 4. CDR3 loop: CASSPVAGGIYNEQFF. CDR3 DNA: TGTGCCAGCTCACCAGTAGCGGGAGGAATCTACAATGAGCAGTTCTTC.

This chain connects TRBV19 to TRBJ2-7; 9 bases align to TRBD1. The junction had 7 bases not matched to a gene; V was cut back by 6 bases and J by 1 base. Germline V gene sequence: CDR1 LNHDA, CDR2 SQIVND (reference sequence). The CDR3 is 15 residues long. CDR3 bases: TGTGCCAGTAGCCGGGTGGGACAGGGTTCCTACGAGCAGTACTTC. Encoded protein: CASSRVGQGSYEQYF.

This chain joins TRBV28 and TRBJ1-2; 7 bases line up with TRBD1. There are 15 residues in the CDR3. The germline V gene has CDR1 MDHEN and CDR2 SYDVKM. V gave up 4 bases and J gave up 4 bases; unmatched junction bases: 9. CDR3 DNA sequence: TGTGCCAGCAGTTCCCGGGAAGGGGGCAGCTATGGCTACACCTTC. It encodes CASSSREGGSYGYTF.